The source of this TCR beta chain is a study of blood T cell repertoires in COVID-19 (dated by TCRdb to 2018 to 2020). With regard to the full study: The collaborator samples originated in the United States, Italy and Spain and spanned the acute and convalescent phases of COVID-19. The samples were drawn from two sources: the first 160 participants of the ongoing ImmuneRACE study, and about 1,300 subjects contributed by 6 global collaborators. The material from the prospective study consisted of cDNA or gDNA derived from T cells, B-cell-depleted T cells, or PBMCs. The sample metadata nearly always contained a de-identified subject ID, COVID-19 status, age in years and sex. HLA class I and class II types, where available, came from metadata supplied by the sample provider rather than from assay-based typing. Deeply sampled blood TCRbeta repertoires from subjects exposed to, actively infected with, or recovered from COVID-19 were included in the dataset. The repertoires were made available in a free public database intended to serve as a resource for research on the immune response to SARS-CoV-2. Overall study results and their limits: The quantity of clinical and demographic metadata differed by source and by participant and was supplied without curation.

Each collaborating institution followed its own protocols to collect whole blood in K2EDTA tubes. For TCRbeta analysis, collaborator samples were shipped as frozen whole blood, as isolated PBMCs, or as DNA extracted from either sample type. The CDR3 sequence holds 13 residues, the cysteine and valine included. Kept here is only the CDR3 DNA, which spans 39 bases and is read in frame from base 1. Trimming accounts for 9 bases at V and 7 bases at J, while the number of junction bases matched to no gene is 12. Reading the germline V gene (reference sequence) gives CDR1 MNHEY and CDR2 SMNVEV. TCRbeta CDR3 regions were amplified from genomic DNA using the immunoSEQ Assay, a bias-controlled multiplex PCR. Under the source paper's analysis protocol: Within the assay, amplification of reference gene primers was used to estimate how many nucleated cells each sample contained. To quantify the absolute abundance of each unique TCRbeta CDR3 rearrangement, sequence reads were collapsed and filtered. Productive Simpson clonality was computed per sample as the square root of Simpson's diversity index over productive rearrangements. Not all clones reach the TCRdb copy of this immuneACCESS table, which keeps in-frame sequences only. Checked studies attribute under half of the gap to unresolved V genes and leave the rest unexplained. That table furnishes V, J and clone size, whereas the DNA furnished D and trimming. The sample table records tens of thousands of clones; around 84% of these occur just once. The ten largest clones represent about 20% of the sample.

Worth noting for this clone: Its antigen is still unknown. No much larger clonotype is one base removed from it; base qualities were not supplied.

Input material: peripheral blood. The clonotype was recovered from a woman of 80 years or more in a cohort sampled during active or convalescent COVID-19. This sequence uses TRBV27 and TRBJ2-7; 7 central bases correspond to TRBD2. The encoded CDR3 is CASPPGRFREQYV. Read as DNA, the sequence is TGTGCCAGTCCGCCCGGGAGGTTTCGAGAGCAGTACGTC.